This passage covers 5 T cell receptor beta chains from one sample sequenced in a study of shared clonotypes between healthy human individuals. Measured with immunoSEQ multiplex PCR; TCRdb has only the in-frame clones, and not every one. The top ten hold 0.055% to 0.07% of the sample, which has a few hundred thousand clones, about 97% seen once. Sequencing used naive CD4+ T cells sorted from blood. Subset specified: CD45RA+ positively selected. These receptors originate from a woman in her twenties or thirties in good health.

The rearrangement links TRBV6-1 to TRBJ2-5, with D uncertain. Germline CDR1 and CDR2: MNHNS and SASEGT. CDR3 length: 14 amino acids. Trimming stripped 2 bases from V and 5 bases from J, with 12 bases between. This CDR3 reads CASSESLGKETQYF. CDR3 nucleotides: TGTGCCAGCAGTGAATCTCTGGGTAAGGAGACCCAGTACTTC.

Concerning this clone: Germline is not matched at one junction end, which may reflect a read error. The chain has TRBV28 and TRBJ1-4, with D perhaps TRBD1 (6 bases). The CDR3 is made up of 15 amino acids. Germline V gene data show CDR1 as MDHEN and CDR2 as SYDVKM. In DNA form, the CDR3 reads TGTGCCAGCAGTTTAGGGGGCAGGACTAGTGAAAAACTGTTTTTT. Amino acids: CASSLGGRTSEKLFF.

CDR3 in amino acids: CASCPVFHEQYF. CDR3 DNA sequence: TGTGCCAGCTGTCCAGTCTTCCACGAGCAGTACTTC. V and J are TRBV2 and TRBJ2-7, with no clear D. CDR1 is SNHLY and CDR2 is FYNNEI in the germline V gene. V lost 8 bases to trimming and J lost 5 bases, with 13 bases between them. CDR3 length: 12 residues.

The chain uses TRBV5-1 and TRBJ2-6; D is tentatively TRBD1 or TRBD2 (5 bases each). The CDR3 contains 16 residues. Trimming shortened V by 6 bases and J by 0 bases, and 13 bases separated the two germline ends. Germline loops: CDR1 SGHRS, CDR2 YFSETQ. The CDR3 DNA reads TGCGCCAGCACCGACGGGGCAAGCTCTGGGGCCAACGTCCTGACTTTC. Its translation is CASTDGASSGANVLTF.

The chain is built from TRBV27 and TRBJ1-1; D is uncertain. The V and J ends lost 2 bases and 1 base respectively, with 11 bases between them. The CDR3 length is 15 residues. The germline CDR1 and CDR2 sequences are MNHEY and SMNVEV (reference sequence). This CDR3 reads CASSLRALRNTEAFF. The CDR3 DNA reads TGTGCCAGCAGTTTACGGGCGCTGCGGAACACTGAAGCTTTCTTT.